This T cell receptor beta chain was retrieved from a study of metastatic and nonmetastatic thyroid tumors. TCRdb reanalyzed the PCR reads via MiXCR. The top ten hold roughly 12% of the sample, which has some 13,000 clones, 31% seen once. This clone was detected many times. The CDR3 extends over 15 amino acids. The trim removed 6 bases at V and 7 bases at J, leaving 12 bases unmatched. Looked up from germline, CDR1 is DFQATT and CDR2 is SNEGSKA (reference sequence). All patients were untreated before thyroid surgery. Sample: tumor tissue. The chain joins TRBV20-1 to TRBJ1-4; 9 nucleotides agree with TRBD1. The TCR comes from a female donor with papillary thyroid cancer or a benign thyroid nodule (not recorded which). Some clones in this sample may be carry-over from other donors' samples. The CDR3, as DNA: TGCAGTGCCACCTCCACAGGGGGCGTAGGTGAAAAACTGTTTTTT. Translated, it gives CSATSTGGVGEKLFF.